This is a list of T cell receptor beta chains from one sample in a study of T-cell memory formation after mild COVID-19. MiXCR, applied by TCRdb to the 5' RACE reads, yields one record per CDR3 protein. The data hold 450,000 to 650,000 distinct CDR3 sequences, with roughly 22% observed a single time. Source material: PBMCs or a T cell subset sorted from them (not recorded which). The receptors derive from an adult woman who had mild COVID-19 (a few samples of this study predate the infection). Cell type and time point are not known. Both conserved end residues are part of each CDR3. The order of the fields is J gene, D gene, V gene, clone size, CDR3 DNA, CDR3 protein. A D gene is named only where the DNA matches it firmly. Size tells how often a clone was seen (once, few, many) or the class of an expanded clone, and some rows leave it out.

J gene: TRBJ1-2; D gene: NA; V gene: TRBV25-1; clone size: many; CDR3 DNA: TGTGCCACCTCCGGGACGGAATACTATGGCTACACCTTC; CDR3 protein: CATSGTEYYGYTF
J gene: TRBJ2-7; D gene: TRBD2; V gene: TRBV20-1; clone size: NA; CDR3 DNA: TGCAGTGCTAGACCCCGGGAAGCGGGGGGGCCACACGAGCAGTACTTC; CDR3 protein: CSARPREAGGPHEQYF
J gene: TRBJ2-3; D gene: NA; V gene: TRBV20-1; clone size: NA; CDR3 DNA: TGCAGTGCTAGAGACGGGGGGCTCAGCGGAGTCACAGATACGCAGTATTTT; CDR3 protein: CSARDGGLSGVTDTQYF
J gene: TRBJ2-7; D gene: TRBD2; V gene: TRBV10-3; clone size: NA; CDR3 DNA: TGTGCCATCAGTTGGACATCCTCGGGAGGCGAGCAGTACTTC; CDR3 protein: CAISWTSSGGEQYF
J gene: TRBJ2-2; D gene: TRBD1; V gene: TRBV4-3; clone size: NA; CDR3 DNA: TGCGCCAGCAGCCACTCGGACAGGGGCTACACCGGGGAGCTGTTTTTT; CDR3 protein: CASSHSDRGYTGELFF
J gene: TRBJ2-3; D gene: TRBD2; V gene: TRBV9; clone size: few; CDR3 DNA: TGTGCCAGCAGCGTCGACGGACTAGCGGTTGCAGATACGCAGTATTTT; CDR3 protein: CASSVDGLAVADTQYF
J gene: TRBJ2-7; D gene: TRBD1; V gene: TRBV29-1; clone size: NA; CDR3 DNA: TGCAGCGTTGACTCCGGACAGGGAACAGGGTACGAGCAGTACTTC; CDR3 protein: CSVDSGQGTGYEQYF
J gene: TRBJ2-1; D gene: NA; V gene: TRBV12-3/TRBV12-4; clone size: few; CDR3 DNA: TGTGCCAGCAGTTCCCCAGCAGGTCGGTTCTTC; CDR3 protein: CASSSPAGRFF
J gene: TRBJ2-1; D gene: TRBD2; V gene: TRBV5-8; clone size: few; CDR3 DNA: TGTGCCAGCAGTCCGATAGCGGGGTATACCTACAATGAGCAGTTCTTC; CDR3 protein: CASSPIAGYTYNEQFF
J gene: TRBJ2-1; D gene: TRBD2; V gene: TRBV9; clone size: NA; CDR3 DNA: TGTGCCAGCAGCACCCCCCGATTAGCGGGGGCTAAGGACTACAATGAGCAGTTCTTC; CDR3 protein: CASSTPRLAGAKDYNEQFF
J gene: TRBJ1-1; D gene: NA; V gene: TRBV2; clone size: NA; CDR3 DNA: TGTGCCAGCAGTGAGAGTCCCCTCATCACTGAAGCTTTCTTT; CDR3 protein: CASSESPLITEAFF
J gene: TRBJ2-1; D gene: NA; V gene: TRBV5-1; clone size: few; CDR3 DNA: TGCGCCAGCAGCACGGGGCGGGGAAACTACAATGAGCAGTTCTTC; CDR3 protein: CASSTGRGNYNEQFF
J gene: TRBJ1-1; D gene: NA; V gene: TRBV20-1; clone size: few; CDR3 DNA: TGCAGTGCCGATACAGGGACCACTGAAGCTTTCTTT; CDR3 protein: CSADTGTTEAFF
J gene: TRBJ1-2; D gene: NA; V gene: TRBV7-9; clone size: few; CDR3 DNA: TGTGCCAGCAGCTTAGTGCAGGGAACAGACTATGGCTACACCTTC; CDR3 protein: CASSLVQGTDYGYTF
J gene: TRBJ1-4; D gene: NA; V gene: TRBV30; clone size: few; CDR3 DNA: TGTGCCTGGCTTCGCCCGGGGGCTAATGAAAAACTGTTTTTT; CDR3 protein: CAWLRPGANEKLFF
J gene: TRBJ2-5; D gene: NA; V gene: TRBV27; clone size: NA; CDR3 DNA: TGTGCCAGCAGCTTCCCTCTCACCTGTTGGTGGGAGACCCAGTACTTC; CDR3 protein: CASSFPLTCWWETQYF
J gene: TRBJ2-5; D gene: TRBD1; V gene: TRBV20-1; clone size: NA; CDR3 DNA: TGCAGTGCCGGGACAGGGGGCGTCGGAGAGACCCAGTACTTC; CDR3 protein: CSAGTGGVGETQYF
J gene: TRBJ2-1; D gene: NA; V gene: TRBV5-1; clone size: NA; CDR3 DNA: TGCGCCAGCAGCCAGCAAGGTAGGGGTAATGAGCAGTTCTTC; CDR3 protein: CASSQQGRGNEQFF
J gene: TRBJ1-2; D gene: NA; V gene: TRBV7-9; clone size: few; CDR3 DNA: TGTGCCAGCAGCCAGGACGGCTACTATGGCTACACCTTC; CDR3 protein: CASSQDGYYGYTF
J gene: TRBJ1-3; D gene: NA; V gene: TRBV7-9; clone size: few; CDR3 DNA: TGTGCCAGCACCCCCGCGGGTGACTCTGGAAACACCATATATTTT; CDR3 protein: CASTPAGDSGNTIYF
J gene: TRBJ2-5; D gene: NA; V gene: TRBV5-1; clone size: NA; CDR3 DNA: TGCGCCAGCAGCGTCAACCAAGAGACCCAGTACTTC; CDR3 protein: CASSVNQETQYF
J gene: TRBJ2-5; D gene: NA; V gene: TRBV20-1; clone size: NA; CDR3 DNA: TGCAGTGCTAGCGTCACCAGAAGTAGCGAGACCCAGTACTTC; CDR3 protein: CSASVTRSSETQYF
J gene: TRBJ2-7; D gene: TRBD1; V gene: TRBV6-2/TRBV6-3; clone size: few; CDR3 DNA: TGTGCCAGCAGTTCAACCGGGACAGGGGGCGCGTACGAGCAGTACTTC; CDR3 protein: CASSSTGTGGAYEQYF
J gene: TRBJ2-7; D gene: NA; V gene: TRBV6-2/TRBV6-3; clone size: NA; CDR3 DNA: TGTGCCAGCAGCGGGACACCCTCCTACGAGCAGTACTTC; CDR3 protein: CASSGTPSYEQYF
J gene: TRBJ1-1; D gene: NA; V gene: TRBV5-6; clone size: many; CDR3 DNA: TGTGCCAGCAGCTTGGGTGGGGACCCTTCTGAAGCTTTCTTT; CDR3 protein: CASSLGGDPSEAFF
J gene: TRBJ2-3; D gene: TRBD2; V gene: TRBV12-3/TRBV12-4; clone size: NA; CDR3 DNA: TGTGCGGACGCGGTGACGGGAGGAGATACGCAGTATTTT; CDR3 protein: CADAVTGGDTQYF